This TCR beta chain emerged from a study of blood T cell repertoires in COVID-19. About the study: Sources were T cells, B-cell-depleted T cells, or PBMCs; the material itself was cDNA or gDNA.

The CDR3 has 13 residues. Germline CDR1 is SGHDT and CDR2 is YYEEEE. Trimming stripped 0 bases from V and 8 bases from J, with 11 bases between. The method was immunoSEQ multiplex PCR; TCRdb's version includes in-frame clones alone and lacks a portion of them. In the table there are around 97,000 clones, approximately 89% of which are singletons. The chain has TRBV5-6 and TRBJ1-2; no reliable D call. The TCR sequence derives from a woman aged 80 or over in a cohort sampled during active COVID-19. Sequenced material: peripheral blood. As DNA, the CDR3 is TGTGCCAGCAGCTTGGCCGGAGGAGGGGGCTACACCTTC. Its protein is CASSLAGGGGYTF.